These 14 T cell receptor beta chains were sequenced from one sample in a study of memory CD4+ T cells and cytomegalovirus serostatus. Single viable CD3+CD4+CD8-CD45RO+ cells were sorted as the memory CD4+ T cells. TCRdb keeps only in-frame clones here, not all; method: immunoSEQ multiplex PCR. The sample yields 40,000 to 60,000 clones, more than 70% seen once. The source material was memory CD4+ T cells from blood. Receptors originate from an adult in good health and CMV-seronegative.

V is TRBV27 and J is TRBJ2-2; the match to TRBD1 covers 8 bases. With 3 bases clipped from V and 5 bases from J, the junction kept 5 bases outside the gene matches. The CDR3 has 15 residues. Germline CDR1 is MNHEY and CDR2 is SMNVEV (reference sequence). Here the CDR3 DNA reads TGTGCCAGCAGTTTTGGCAGGGGGCAAACCGGGGAGCTGTTTTTT. It yields the protein CASSFGRGQTGELFF.

J is TRBJ1-4 and V is TRBV5-8; 7 nucleotides align to TRBD1. The CDR3 totals 15 residues. The ends lost 0 bases at V and 4 bases at J; junction bases unmatched: 3. Germline lookup yields CDR1 SGHTS and CDR2 YDEGEE. The CDR3 loop reads CASSLARGVNEKLFF. CDR3 DNA sequence: TGTGCCAGCAGCTTGGCCAGGGGGGTTAATGAAAAACTGTTTTTT. The full variable domain, completed using reference TRBV5-8 and TRBJ1-4, is EAGVTQSPTHLIKTRGQQATLRCSPISGHTSVYWYQQALGLGLQFLLWYDEGEERNRGNFPPRFSGRQFPNYSSELNVNALELEDSALYLCASSLARGVNEKLFFGSGTQLSVL.

V is TRBV28 and J is TRBJ2-7, with D perhaps TRBD1 (6 bases). V was pared by 5 bases and J by 6 bases, with 20 bases between. The CDR3 has 15 amino acids. The germline V gene has CDR1 MDHEN and CDR2 SYDVKM. CDR3 loop: CASSLTSTGSGEQYF. The CDR3 DNA follows: TGTGCCAGCAGTCTCACCTCGACAGGATCGGGCGAGCAGTACTTC.

CDR3 protein: CASGQQVNSPLHF. The DNA of the CDR3 is TGTGCCAGCGGGCAACAAGTGAATTCACCCCTCCACTTT. The chain joins TRBV7-8 to TRBJ1-6; unclear D gene. The V and J ends lost 8 bases and 7 bases respectively, with 12 bases between them. Per germline, CDR1 SGHVS and CDR2 FQNEAQ. The CDR3 totals 13 residues.

The genes are TRBV6-1 and TRBJ2-1, with 9 bases identical to TRBD2. Germline values: CDR1 MNHNS, CDR2 SASEGT. The CDR3 extends over 15 amino acids. V gave up 6 bases and J gave up 4 bases; unmatched junction bases: 7. The CDR3 DNA is TGTGCCAGCAGCCCTCTTAGCGGGGGATACAATGAGCAGTTCTTC. Protein: CASSPLSGGYNEQFF.

This clone was observed once. One end of the junction varies from germline; a read error may be responsible. V and J are TRBV4-1 and TRBJ2-1; TRBD2 is a possible D gene (6 bases). The CDR3 spans 12 residues. The V gene's germline CDR1 is MGHRA and CDR2 YSYEKL. The CDR3, as DNA: TGCGCCAGCAGCCAAGCTGGAGGGAAAAGGGTCTTC. This sequence encodes CASSQAGGKRVF.

This clone was seen only a few times. CDR3 sequence reads: CASSPGGTLNVLTF. Here the CDR3 DNA reads TGTGCCAGCAGTCCTGGGGGGACCCTCAACGTCCTGACTTTC. The gene calls are TRBV6-4 and TRBJ2-6; D is perhaps TRBD2 (6 bases). The CDR3 consists of 14 residues. The V gene's germline CDR1 is MRHNA and CDR2 SNTAGT. V was clipped by 5 bases and J by 9 bases, with 14 bases between them.

The chain joins TRBV2 to TRBJ1-1; D call uncertain. In germline, CDR1 is SNHLY, CDR2 FYNNEI. The CDR3 has 13 residues. Trimming stripped 3 bases from V and 0 bases from J, with 5 bases between. The CDR3 is CASSDPLNTEAFF. The CDR3 DNA sequence: TGTGCCAGCAGTGACCCCCTGAACACTGAAGCTTTCTTT.

The chain combines TRBV5-1 with TRBJ1-3; the D is unclear. The CDR3 runs to 13 residues. Germline V lookup: CDR1 SGHRS, CDR2 YFSETQ. The germline V and J ends were trimmed by 4 bases and 4 bases, with 9 bases remaining between them. CDR3 coding DNA: TGCGCCAGCAGCCCGGACGGAGGAAACACCATATATTTT. Its protein product is CASSPDGGNTIYF.

V gene TRBV13 combines with J gene TRBJ2-3, with 9 bases aligning to TRBD1. CDR1 and CDR2 (germline): PRHDT, FYEKMQ (reference sequence). V shed 8 bases and J 5 bases; nucleotides not matched to a gene: 8. The CDR3 is 14 residues long. In nucleotides, the CDR3 is TGTGCCAGCGGGCGGACAGGGGTCGGAGATACGCAGTATTTT. This encodes CASGRTGVGDTQYF.

The chain has TRBV5-1 and TRBJ2-2; D gene unclear. Trimming removed 2 bases from V and 4 bases from J, with 6 bases in between. CDR1 SGHRS and CDR2 YFSETQ come from the germline V gene. This CDR3 is built from 13 residues. CDR3 sequence reads: CASSFTPTGELFF. In DNA form, the CDR3 reads TGCGCCAGCAGCTTTACGCCCACCGGGGAGCTGTTTTTT. The full variable domain, rest sourced from reference TRBV5-1 and TRBJ2-2, is KAGVTQTPRYLIKTRGQQVTLSCSPISGHRSVSWYQQTPGQGLQFLFEYFSETQRNKGNFPGRFSGRQFSNSRSEMNVSTLELGDSALYLCASSFTPTGELFFGEGSRLTVL.

The chain uses TRBV5-4 and TRBJ2-5; 16 positions match TRBD2. The germline V gene has CDR1 SGHNT and CDR2 YYREEE (reference sequence). The CDR3 has 17 residues. With V trimmed by 3 bases and J by 4 bases, 6 bases remained unmatched. The CDR3 protein is CASSWGTSGRAGETQYF. In DNA form, the CDR3 reads TGTGCCAGCAGCTGGGGGACTAGCGGGAGGGCCGGAGAGACCCAGTACTTC.

The rearrangement links TRBV6-4 to TRBJ1-6, with D unresolved. V lost 2 bases and J 10 bases, leaving 9 bases between the germline ends. The CDR3 has 13 amino acids. Germline V gene lookup returns CDR1 MRHNA and CDR2 SNTAGT. The CDR3 bases are TGTGCCAGCAGTGACCTGCCGCGGTCACCCCTCCACTTT. Translation gives CASSDLPRSPLHF.

V is TRBV30 and J is TRBJ1-3; D not certain. The CDR3 sequence is 14 residues long. In germline, CDR1 is GTSNPN, CDR2 SVGIG (reference sequence). Between the trimmed V and J ends, which lost 0 bases and 0 bases, there was a span of 6 bases. CDR3 region: CAWSVGRSGNTIYF. CDR3 bases: TGTGCCTGGAGTGTAGGGCGCTCTGGAAACACCATATATTTT.